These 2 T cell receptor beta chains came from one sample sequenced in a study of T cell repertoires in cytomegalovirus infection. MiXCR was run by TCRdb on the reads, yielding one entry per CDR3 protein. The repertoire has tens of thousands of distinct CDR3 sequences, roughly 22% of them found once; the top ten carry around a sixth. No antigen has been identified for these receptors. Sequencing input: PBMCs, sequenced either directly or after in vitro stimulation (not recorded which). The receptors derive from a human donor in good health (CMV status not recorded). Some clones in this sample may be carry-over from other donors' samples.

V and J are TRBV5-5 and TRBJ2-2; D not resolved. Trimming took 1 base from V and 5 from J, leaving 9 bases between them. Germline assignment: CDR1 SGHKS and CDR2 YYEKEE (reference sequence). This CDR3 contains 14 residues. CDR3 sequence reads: CASSLSPGTGELFF. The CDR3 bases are TGTGCCAGCAGCTTGTCTCCAGGAACCGGGGAGCTGTTTTTT.

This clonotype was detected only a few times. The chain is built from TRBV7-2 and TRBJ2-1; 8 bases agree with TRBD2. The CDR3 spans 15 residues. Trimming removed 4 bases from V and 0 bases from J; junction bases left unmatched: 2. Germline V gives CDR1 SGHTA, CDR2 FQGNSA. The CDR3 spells CASSSLADSYNEQFF. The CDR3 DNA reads TGTGCCAGCAGCTCACTAGCGGACTCCTACAATGAGCAGTTCTTC.